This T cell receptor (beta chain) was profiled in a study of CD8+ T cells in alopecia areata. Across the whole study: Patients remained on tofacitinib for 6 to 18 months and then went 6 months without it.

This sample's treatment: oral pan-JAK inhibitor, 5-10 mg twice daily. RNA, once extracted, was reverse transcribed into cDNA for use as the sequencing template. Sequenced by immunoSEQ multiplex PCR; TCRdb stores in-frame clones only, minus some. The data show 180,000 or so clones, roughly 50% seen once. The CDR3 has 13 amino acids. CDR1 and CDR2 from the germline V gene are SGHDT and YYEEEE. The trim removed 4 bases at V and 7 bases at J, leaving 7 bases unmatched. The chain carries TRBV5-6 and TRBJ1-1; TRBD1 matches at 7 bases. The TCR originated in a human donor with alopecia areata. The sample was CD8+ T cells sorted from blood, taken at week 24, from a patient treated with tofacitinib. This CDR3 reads CASSPSDRYEAFF. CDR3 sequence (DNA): TGTGCCAGCAGCCCCTCGGACAGGTATGAAGCTTTCTTT.